Listed here is a single TCR beta chain. Its antigen is unknown. One end of the junction fails to match germline, which may point to a read error. The CDR3 contains 12 residues. CDR1 is KGHDR, CDR2 SFDVKD, per germline. TCR cDNA was made by 5'RACE template switching, adding a universal primer site and UMIs. TCRdb independently ran MiXCR on the 5' RACE reads; one entry per CDR3 protein. The sample consists of some 350,000 distinct CDR3 sequences, 6.2% of them appearing once. This record comes from a study of T cells after yellow fever vaccination. Study conclusions and caveats: Shared CD4/CD8 clonotypes were a small share, likely from convergent recombination. Boosting was followed by the reappearance of most primary-vaccination clones (around 96% CD4, about 89% CD8).

This chain uses TRBV24-1 with TRBJ2-1; TRBD2 agrees at 10 bases. This receptor was obtained from a man aged 25-40 years who received the YFV17D yellow fever vaccine. The input for sequencing was PBMCs, taken 5 days after the yellow fever booster vaccination. The CDR3 nucleotides are TGTGCCACCAGTGAGGGACTAGCGATCCTAACCTTC. Translating gives CATSEGLAILTF.